This T cell receptor beta chain came from a study of T cells after yellow fever vaccination. Study results and limitations: FACS-sorted repertoires might harbor abundant contaminating clonotypes from the bulk population.

By frequency in the sample, this clonotype is medium-sized. Its antigen remains unidentified. Germline assignment: CDR1 KGHDR and CDR2 SFDVKD. Deletions cut 2 bases from V and 6 bases from J, with 3 bases between. The CDR3 loop spans 12 amino acids. TCRdb independently ran MiXCR on the 5' RACE reads; one entry per CDR3 protein. The sample yields hundreds of thousands of distinct CDR3 sequences, under 9% seen once. The genes are TRBV24-1 and TRBJ2-2; D gene unclear. The material was CD4+ T cells sorted from PBMCs, obtained 5 days after the yellow fever booster vaccination. This TCR was recovered from a man between 18 and 29 years old who received the YFV17D yellow fever vaccine. In DNA form, the CDR3 reads TGTGCCACCAGTGATTCAGCCGGGGAGCTGTTTTTT. It translates to CATSDSAGELFF.